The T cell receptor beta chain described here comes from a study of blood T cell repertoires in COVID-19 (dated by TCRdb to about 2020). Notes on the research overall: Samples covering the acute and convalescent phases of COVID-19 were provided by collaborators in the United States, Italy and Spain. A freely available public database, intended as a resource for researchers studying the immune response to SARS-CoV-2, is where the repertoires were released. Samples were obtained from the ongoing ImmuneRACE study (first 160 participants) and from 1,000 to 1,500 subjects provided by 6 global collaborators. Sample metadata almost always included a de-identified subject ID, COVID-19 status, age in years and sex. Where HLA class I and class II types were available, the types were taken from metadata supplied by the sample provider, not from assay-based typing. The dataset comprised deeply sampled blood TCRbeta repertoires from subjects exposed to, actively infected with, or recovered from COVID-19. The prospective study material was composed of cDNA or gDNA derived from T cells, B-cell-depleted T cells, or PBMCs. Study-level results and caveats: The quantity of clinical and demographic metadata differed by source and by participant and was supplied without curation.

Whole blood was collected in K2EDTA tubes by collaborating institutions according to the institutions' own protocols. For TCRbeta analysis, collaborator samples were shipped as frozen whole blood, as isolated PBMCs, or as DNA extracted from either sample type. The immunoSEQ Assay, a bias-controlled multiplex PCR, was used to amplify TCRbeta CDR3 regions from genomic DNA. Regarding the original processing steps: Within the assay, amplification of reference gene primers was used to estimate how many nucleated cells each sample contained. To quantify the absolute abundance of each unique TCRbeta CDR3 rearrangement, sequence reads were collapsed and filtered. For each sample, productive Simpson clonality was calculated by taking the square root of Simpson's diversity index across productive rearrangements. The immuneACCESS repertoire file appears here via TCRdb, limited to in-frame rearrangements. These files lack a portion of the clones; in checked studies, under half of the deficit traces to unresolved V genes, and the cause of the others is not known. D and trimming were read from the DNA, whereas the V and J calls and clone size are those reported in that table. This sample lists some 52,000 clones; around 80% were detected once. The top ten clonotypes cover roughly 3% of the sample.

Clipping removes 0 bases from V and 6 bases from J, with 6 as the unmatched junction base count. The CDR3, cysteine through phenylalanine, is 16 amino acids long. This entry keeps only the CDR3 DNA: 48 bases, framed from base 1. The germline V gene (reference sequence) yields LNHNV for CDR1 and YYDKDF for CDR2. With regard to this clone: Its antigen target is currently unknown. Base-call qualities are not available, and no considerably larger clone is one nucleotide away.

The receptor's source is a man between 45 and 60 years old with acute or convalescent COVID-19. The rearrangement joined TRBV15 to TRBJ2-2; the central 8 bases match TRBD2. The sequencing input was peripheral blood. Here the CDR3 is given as CATSRDGRAAPGELFF. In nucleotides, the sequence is TGTGCCACCAGCAGAGACGGGAGGGCCGCTCCCGGGGAGCTGTTTTTT.